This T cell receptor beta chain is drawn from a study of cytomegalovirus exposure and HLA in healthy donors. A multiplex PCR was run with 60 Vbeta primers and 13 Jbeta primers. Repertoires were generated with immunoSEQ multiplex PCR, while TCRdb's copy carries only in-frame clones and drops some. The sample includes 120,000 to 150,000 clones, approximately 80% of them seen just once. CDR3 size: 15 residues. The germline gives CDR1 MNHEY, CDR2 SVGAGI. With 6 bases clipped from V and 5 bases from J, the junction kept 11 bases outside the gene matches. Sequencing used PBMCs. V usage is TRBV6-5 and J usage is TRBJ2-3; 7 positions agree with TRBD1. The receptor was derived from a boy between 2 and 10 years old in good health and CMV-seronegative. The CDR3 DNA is TGTGCCAGCAGCCACCCCGGGGACAGCCAAGATACGCAGTATTTT. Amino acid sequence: CASSHPGDSQDTQYF.